The entry below gives a single T cell receptor beta chain sequence along with its context. What antigen it recognizes has not been identified. The input lacks base qualities; no much larger clone sits a single base away. PBMCs were isolated by Ficoll-Paque density gradient centrifugation. These data originate in a study of T-cell memory formation after mild COVID-19 (TCRdb year 2021). Broadly, across the study: TCR sequence clusters from the two donors were largely donor specific. In a couple of donors, T-cell clones that expanded and contracted after mild COVID-19 were tracked by sequencing TCRalpha and TCRbeta repertoires over time. Two young, previously healthy adult volunteers made up the cohort, one male and one female. The investigation overall reported the following: The second-wave clones that peaked on day 37 were not confirmed to be SARS-CoV-2 specific. Balanced CD4/CD8 phenotypes were observed for clones contracting from day 15 to 85, whereas a bias towards CD4+ was observed for a second wave of clones expanding from day 15 to 37. The detection of some responding clones in pre-infection memory suggests that pre-existing cross-reactive memory T cells joined the SARS-CoV-2 response. Contracting CD4+ clones were found mainly in CM and EM memory subsets, while CD8+ clones were enriched in EMRA. Only a couple of mild cases were covered by the study, and larger cohorts that include severe cases with pre-infection samples were considered necessary.

The instrument was an Illumina NovaSeq 6000. Using 5'RACE with constant-segment primers, TCRalpha and TCRbeta cDNA libraries were constructed, with sample barcodes and unique molecular identifiers added in the process. Trizol reagent was used to extract RNA from every sample. Amplification of the libraries took two PCR steps, and the second step added a second sample barcode plus Illumina TruSeq adapters. Libraries were sequenced on an Illumina NovaSeq with 2 x 150 bp paired-end reads. Concerning the study's data processing: With migec v1.2.7, reads were demultiplexed and then collapsed into UMI-guided consensus sequences. Using mixcr v2.1.11, the UMI consensuses were aligned to TRA and TRB V and J templates and assembled into clonotypes. Expanded or contracted clonotypes were those called significant by both edgeR and NoisET, with noise models trained on biological replicates. edgeR calls used a false discovery rate-adjusted p below 0.01 and a log2 fold-change threshold of 1. As an exploratory analysis of dynamics, max-normalized trajectories of the 1000 most abundant clonotypes were examined by PCA with hierarchical clustering. Separately sequenced CD4+ and CD8+ repertoires were used to assign a CD4 or CD8 phenotype to each responding clone. In TCRdb, the public reads were trimmed at Q25 with fastp and aligned with MiXCR, with productive beta chains retained. When rows share a CDR3 protein, they turn into one entry using the most common DNA and genes. TCRdb assigned the V and J calls; the authors' analysis was not used. The sample table records fewer than 600,000 distinct CDR3 sequences; 20% to 25% of these occur just once. The ten top clones hold approximately 8.4% of the sample.

Cut back by 3 bases and 0 bases, the V and J ends lie 18 bases apart. The cysteine opens and the phenylalanine closes a CDR3 of 17 amino acids. The kept DNA is CDR3 alone, 51 bases in frame from the first base. The germline V gene sets CDR1 to SGHRS and CDR2 to YFSETQ. The chain couples TRBV5-1 to TRBJ1-1; the D segment could be TRBD1, given 5 matching bases. The source of this sequence is an adult woman who had mild COVID-19 (a few samples of this study predate the infection). The sample titles of this study are shuffled in the database, so cell type and time point are left out; the donor was told from shared clones. Sequencing was performed on PBMCs or a T cell subset sorted from them (not recorded which). The bases are TGCGCCAGCAGCTCCCGGGGCGGGTACTTGATGAACACTGAAGCTTTCTTT. This yields the protein CASSSRGGYLMNTEAFF.